A few counts support the clone carrying this T cell receptor (beta chain). Antigen unknown. This specimen comes from a study of T-cell memory formation after mild COVID-19. The CDR3 length is 16 residues. Germline CDR1 and CDR2: SGHTA and FQGNSA. V lost 6 bases to trimming and J lost 11 bases, with 28 bases between them. A 5'RACE reaction primed in the constant segment made cDNA libraries of TCR alpha and TCR beta, and these carried sample barcodes and UMIs. TCRdb re-analysed the 5' RACE reads in MiXCR, keeping a single row per CDR3 protein. The sample comprises under 550,000 distinct CDR3 sequences, around a sixth of which are singletons, and roughly an eighth rests with the top ten. General observations from the study: The study detected some responding clones in pre-infection memory, suggesting cross-reactive memory joined.

This sequence originates from an adult woman who had mild COVID-19 (a few samples of this study predate the infection). Cell type and time point are not known. The chain employs TRBV7-2 and TRBJ1-1; tentatively, D is TRBD1 (6 bases). What was sequenced was PBMCs or a T cell subset sorted from them (not recorded which). The CDR3 DNA sequence: TGTGCCAGCAGTTCTCCCCCACAGGGATCGGGGCGTGGGGCTTTCTTT. Amino acid sequence: CASSSPPQGSGRGAFF.